This T cell receptor (beta chain) was recovered during a study of blood T cell repertoires in COVID-19. Study in general: COVID-19 samples, acute and convalescent, were from the United States, Italy and Spain.

In the original analysis: From reference gene primer amplification, estimates of nucleated cell counts were derived. Generated by immunoSEQ multiplex PCR, the TCRdb table keeps only in-frame clones and is missing some. V, J and clone size are taken as reported in that table, and D and trimming were inferred from the DNA itself. The sample lists roughly 140,000 clones; roughly 84% were seen once. The CDR3 runs 11 residues. Trimming left V 7 bases short and J 11 bases short, with 12 bases between. From germline, CDR1 is MNHEY and CDR2 SVGAGI. Sequencing input: PBMCs or T cells enriched from blood (not recorded which). The V gene is TRBV6-5, the J gene TRBJ2-1, with D perhaps TRBD2 (6 bases). This sequence originates from a man aged 45-60 years in a cohort exposed to, infected with or recovered from COVID-19 (not recorded which). The chain's CDR3 is CASNYAGKQFF. In nucleotides, the CDR3 is TGTGCCAGCAACTATGCGGGAAAGCAGTTCTTC.